Below are 8 T cell receptor beta chains sequenced from a single sample in a study of technical replicates of blood from a handful of donors. Measured with immunoSEQ multiplex PCR; TCRdb has only the in-frame clones, and not every one. The table records 35,000 to 50,000 clones, over 95% of them present only once. The material sequenced was T cells isolated from PBMCs. Receptors originate from a human donor in good health.

The chain links TRBV30 to TRBJ1-5; D remains unclear. V dropped 4 bases and J dropped 0 bases, with 7 bases sitting between them. CDR1 and CDR2 (germline): GTSNPN, SVGIG (reference sequence). The CDR3 has 13 amino acids. This chain's CDR3 is CAWTVDSNQPQHF. The CDR3 bases are TGTGCCTGGACGGTAGATAGCAATCAGCCCCAGCATTTT.

The chain has TRBV29-1 and TRBJ1-2; 12 nucleotides line up with TRBD1. V gave up 6 bases and J gave up 8 bases; unmatched junction bases: 13. The CDR3 spans 15 residues. The germline V gene encodes CDR1 SQVTM and CDR2 ANQGSEA. The CDR3 spells CSVDTSGQGARGYTF. CDR3 bases: TGCAGCGTCGATACCTCGGGACAGGGGGCGCGGGGCTACACCTTC.

The V gene is TRBV2, the J gene TRBJ1-4; 9 bases are shared with TRBD1. CDR1 and CDR2 from the germline V gene are SNHLY and FYNNEI. With V trimmed by 7 bases and J by 10 bases, 4 bases remained unmatched. The CDR3 covers 12 residues. The CDR3 is CASNPGQGKLFF. The CDR3, as DNA: TGTGCCAGCAATCCGGGACAGGGAAAACTGTTTTTT.

The genes are TRBV25-1 and TRBJ2-1; 9 bases line up with TRBD2. The V gene's germline CDR1 is MGHDK and CDR2 SYGVNS. Unmatched junction bases numbered 9, after V lost 4 bases and J lost 8 bases. The CDR3 is 15 amino acids. The CDR3 DNA reads TGTGCCAGCAGTGCATTTATGGGACTAGCCTATGAGCAGTTCTTC. The encoded protein is CASSAFMGLAYEQFF.

The J gene is TRBJ1-1, the V gene TRBV30; D is perhaps TRBD1 (5 bases). The V gene's germline CDR1 is GTSNPN and CDR2 SVGIG (reference sequence). The V and J ends lost 4 bases and 0 bases respectively, with 9 bases between them. The CDR3 spans 13 residues. The CDR3 nucleotides are TGTGCCTGGAACGGGGGGGTGAACACTGAAGCTTTCTTT. Translated: CAWNGGVNTEAFF.

In regard to this clone: Within the sample, other DNA sequences also encode this same CDR3. The gene calls are TRBV6-4 and TRBJ2-1; 7 nucleotides align to TRBD2. Germline lookup yields CDR1 MRHNA and CDR2 SNTAGT. V gave up 0 bases and J gave up 1 base; unmatched junction bases: 0. The CDR3 is 15 amino acids. As DNA, the CDR3 is TGTGCCAGCAGTGACTCTAGCGGGTCCTACAATGAGCAGTTCTTC. Translating it yields CASSDSSGSYNEQFF.

This chain connects TRBV28 to TRBJ2-7; the D is unclear. The CDR3 extends over 12 amino acids. V shed 2 bases and J shed 7 bases, with 9 bases lying between them. Germline V gives CDR1 MDHEN, CDR2 SYDVKM. The CDR3 reads CASSLVTGEQYF. Written as DNA, the CDR3 is TGTGCCAGCAGTTTAGTAACGGGTGAGCAGTACTTC.

This chain connects TRBV10-3 to TRBJ1-1, with 9 positions matching TRBD1. Germline loops: CDR1 ENHRY, CDR2 SYGVKD. The length of the CDR3 is 12 residues. Trimming at V came to 6 bases and at J to 7 bases, leaving 3 bases not matched to a gene. The CDR3 sequence is CAIRDRGGEAFF. CDR3 coding DNA: TGTGCCATCAGGGACAGGGGCGGTGAAGCTTTCTTT.